The present entry profiles one T cell receptor beta chain with its context. Its antigen remains unknown. The repertoire was sequenced with immunoSEQ multiplex PCR; TCRdb's copy has only in-frame clones and lacks some. Of about 15,000 clones in the sample, about 77% were seen once. This sample was taken from a study of tumor-infiltrating lymphocytes in localized non-small cell lung cancer. Study-level points and caveats: Technical variation could not be separated from intratumor heterogeneity here.

Germline V gene data show CDR1 as LNHDA and CDR2 as SQIVND (reference sequence). The V and J ends lost 5 bases and 2 bases respectively, with 14 bases between them. The CDR3 has 15 amino acids. The chain combines TRBV19 with TRBJ2-3, with D maybe TRBD2 (6 bases). The sequenced material came from lung tumor tissue. This clonotype originated in a human donor with non-small cell lung cancer. The CDR3 DNA reads as TGTGCCAGTAGTTCCCGTCTAGCGTACACAGATACGCAGTATTTT. It translates to CASSSRLAYTDTQYF.